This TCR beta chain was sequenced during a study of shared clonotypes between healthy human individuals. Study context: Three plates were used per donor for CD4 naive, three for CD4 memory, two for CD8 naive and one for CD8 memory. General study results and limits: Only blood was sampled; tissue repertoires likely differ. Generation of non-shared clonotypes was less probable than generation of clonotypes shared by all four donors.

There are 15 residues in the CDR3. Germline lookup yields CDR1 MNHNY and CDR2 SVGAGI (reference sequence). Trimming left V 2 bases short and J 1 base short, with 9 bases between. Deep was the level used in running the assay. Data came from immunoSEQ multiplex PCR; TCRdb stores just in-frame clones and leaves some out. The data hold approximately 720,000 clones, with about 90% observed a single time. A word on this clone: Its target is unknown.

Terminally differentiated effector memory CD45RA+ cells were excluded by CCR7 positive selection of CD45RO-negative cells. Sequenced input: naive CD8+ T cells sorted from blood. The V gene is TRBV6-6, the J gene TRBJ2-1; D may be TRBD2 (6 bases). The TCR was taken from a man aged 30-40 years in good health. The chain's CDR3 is CASSYGGLSYNEQFF. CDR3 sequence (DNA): TGTGCCAGCAGTTACGGAGGGCTGTCCTACAATGAGCAGTTCTTC.